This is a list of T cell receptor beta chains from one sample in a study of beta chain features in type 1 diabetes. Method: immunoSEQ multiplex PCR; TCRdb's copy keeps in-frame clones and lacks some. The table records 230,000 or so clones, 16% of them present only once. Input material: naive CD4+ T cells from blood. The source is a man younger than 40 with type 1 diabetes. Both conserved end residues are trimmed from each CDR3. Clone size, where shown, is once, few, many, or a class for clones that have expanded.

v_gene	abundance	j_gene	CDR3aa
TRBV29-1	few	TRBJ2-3	SAGGTSGGTDTQY
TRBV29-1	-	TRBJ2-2	SVRLLENTGELF
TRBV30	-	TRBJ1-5	AWSVGTGHQPQH
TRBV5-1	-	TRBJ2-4	ASRQSYRGRRNIQY
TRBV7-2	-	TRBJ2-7	ASSLRPSGYEQY
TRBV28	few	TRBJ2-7	AGGRTSYEQY
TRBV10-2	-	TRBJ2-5	ASSESGTRRTQY
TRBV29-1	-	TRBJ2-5	SGGRAGETQY
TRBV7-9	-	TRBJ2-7	ASSPRGSSYEQY
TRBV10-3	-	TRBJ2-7	AISESGSSYEQY
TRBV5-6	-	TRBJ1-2	ASGKGQQGYGYT